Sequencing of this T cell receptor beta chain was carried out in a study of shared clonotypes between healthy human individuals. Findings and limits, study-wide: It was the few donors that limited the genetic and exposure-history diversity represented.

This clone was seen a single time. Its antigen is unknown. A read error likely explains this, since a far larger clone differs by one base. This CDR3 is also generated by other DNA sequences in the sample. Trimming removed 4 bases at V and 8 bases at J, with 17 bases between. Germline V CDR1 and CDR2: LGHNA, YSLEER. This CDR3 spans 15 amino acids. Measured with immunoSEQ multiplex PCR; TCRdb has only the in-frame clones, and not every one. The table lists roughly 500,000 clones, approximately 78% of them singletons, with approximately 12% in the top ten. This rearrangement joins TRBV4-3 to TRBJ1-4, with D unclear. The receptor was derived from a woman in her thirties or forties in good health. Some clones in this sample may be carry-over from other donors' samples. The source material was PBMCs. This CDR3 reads CASSRETGKEEKLFF. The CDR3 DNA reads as TGCGCCAGCAGCCGAGAGACCGGGAAGGAAGAAAAACTGTTTTTT.